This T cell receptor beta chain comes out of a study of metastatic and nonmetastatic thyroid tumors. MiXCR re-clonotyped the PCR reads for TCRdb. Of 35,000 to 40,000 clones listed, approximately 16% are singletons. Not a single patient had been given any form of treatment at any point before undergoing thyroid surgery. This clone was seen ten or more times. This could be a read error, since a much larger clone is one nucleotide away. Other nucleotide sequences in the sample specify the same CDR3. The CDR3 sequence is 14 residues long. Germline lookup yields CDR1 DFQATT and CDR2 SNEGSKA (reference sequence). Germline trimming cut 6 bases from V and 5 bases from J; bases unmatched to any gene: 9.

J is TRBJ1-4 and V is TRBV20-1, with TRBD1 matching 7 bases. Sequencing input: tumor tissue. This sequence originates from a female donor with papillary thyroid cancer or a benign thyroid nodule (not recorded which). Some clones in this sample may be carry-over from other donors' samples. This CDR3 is CSAPDRRTNEKLFF. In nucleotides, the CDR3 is TGCAGTGCGCCGGACAGGCGGACAAATGAAAAACTGTTTTTT.